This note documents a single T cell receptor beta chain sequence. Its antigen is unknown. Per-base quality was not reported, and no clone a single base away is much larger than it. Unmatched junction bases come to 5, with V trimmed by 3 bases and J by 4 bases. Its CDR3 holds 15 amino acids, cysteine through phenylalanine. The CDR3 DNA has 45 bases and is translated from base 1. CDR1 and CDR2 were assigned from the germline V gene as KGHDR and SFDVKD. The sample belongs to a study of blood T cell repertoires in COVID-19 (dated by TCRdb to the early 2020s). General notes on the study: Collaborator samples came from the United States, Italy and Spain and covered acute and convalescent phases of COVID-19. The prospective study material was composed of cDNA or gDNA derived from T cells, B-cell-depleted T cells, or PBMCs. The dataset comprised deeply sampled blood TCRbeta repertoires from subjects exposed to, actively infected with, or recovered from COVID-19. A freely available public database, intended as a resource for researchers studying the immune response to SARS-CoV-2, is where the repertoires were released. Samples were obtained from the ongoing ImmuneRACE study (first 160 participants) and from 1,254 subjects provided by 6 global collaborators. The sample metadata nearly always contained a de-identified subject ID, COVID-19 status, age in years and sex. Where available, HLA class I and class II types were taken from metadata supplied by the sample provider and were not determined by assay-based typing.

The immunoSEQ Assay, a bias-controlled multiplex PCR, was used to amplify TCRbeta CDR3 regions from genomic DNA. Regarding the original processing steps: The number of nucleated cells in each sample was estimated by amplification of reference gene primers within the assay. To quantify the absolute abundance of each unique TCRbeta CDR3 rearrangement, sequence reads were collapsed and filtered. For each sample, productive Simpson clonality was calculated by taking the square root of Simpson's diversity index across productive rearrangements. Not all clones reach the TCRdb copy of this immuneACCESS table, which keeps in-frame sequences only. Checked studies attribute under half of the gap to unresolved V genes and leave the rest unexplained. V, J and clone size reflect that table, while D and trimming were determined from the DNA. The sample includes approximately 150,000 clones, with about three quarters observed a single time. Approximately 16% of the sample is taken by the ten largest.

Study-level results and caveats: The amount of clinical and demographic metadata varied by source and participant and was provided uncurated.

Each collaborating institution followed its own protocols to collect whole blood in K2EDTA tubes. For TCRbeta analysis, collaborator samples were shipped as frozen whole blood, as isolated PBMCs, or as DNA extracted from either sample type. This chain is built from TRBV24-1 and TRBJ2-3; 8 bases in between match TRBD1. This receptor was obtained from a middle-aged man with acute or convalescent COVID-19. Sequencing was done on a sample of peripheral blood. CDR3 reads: CATSDPPQGADTQYF. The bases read TGTGCCACCAGTGATCCACCACAGGGGGCAGATACGCAGTATTTT.